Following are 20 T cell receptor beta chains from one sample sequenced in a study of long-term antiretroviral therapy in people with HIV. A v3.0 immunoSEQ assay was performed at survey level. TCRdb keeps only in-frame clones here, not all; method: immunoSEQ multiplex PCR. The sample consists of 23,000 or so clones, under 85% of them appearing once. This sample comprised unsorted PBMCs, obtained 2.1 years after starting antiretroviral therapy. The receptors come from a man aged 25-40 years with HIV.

The CDR3: CASSERGTGAYEQYF. The DNA of the CDR3 is TGTGCCAGCAGTGAAAGAGGGACAGGAGCCTACGAGCAGTACTTC. This sequence joins TRBV6-1 and TRBJ2-7; TRBD1 aligns across 8 bases. Per germline, CDR1 MNHNS and CDR2 SASEGT. The CDR3 covers 15 residues. With V trimmed by 2 bases and J by 2 bases, 5 bases remained unmatched.

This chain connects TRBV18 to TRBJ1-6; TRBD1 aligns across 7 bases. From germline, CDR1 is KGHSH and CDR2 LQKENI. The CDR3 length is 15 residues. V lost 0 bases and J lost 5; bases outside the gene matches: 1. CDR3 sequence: CASSPPGQNNSPLHF. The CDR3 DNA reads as TGTGCCAGCTCACCACCGGGACAGAATAATTCACCCCTCCACTTT.

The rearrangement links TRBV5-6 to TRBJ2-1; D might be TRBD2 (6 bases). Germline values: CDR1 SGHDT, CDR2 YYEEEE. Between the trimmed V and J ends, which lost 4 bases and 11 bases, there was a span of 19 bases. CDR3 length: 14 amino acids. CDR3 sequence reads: CASSHRDSSIKQFF. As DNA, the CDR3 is TGTGCCAGCAGCCACCGGGACTCCAGCATTAAGCAGTTCTTC.

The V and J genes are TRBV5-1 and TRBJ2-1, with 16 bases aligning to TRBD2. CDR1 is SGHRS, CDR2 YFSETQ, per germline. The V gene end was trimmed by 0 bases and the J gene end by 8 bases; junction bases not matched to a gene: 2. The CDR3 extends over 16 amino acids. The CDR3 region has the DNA TGCGCCAGCAGCTTGGTGGGACTAGCGGGAGGGGATGAGCAGTTCTTC. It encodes CASSLVGLAGGDEQFF. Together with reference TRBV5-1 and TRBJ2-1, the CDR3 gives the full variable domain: KAGVTQTPRYLIKTRGQQVTLSCSPISGHRSVSWYQQTPGQGLQFLFEYFSETQRNKGNFPGRFSGRQFSNSRSEMNVSTLELGDSALYLCASSLVGLAGGDEQFFGPGTRLTVL.

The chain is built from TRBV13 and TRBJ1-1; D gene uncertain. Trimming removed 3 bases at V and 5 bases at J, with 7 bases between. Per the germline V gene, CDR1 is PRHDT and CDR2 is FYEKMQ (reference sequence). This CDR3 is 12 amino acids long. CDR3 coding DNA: TGTGCCAGCAGCTTTGCTTGGACTGAAGCTTTCTTT. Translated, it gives CASSFAWTEAFF.

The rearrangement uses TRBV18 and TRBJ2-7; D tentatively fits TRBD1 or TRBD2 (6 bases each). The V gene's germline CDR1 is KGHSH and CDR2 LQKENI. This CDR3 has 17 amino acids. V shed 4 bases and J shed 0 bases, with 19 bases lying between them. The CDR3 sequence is CASSRGSGGPISYEQYF. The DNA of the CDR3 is TGTGCCAGCTCACGGGGGTCCGGGGGCCCGATCTCCTACGAGCAGTACTTC.

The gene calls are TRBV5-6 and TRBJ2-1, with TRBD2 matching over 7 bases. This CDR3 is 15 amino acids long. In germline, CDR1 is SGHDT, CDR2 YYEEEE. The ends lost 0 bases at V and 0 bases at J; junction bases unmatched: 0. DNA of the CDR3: TGTGCCAGCAGCTTGGGCGGGAGCTCCTACAATGAGCAGTTCTTC. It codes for CASSLGGSSYNEQFF.

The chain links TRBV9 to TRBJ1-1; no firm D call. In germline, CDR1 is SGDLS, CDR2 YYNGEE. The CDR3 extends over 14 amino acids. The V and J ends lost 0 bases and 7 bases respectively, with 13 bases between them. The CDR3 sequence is CASSVVRGAGEAFF. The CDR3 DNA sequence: TGTGCCAGCAGCGTAGTCCGCGGTGCCGGTGAAGCTTTCTTT. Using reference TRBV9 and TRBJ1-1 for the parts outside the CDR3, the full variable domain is DSGVTQTPKHLITATGQRVTLRCSPRSGDLSVYWYQQSLDQGLQFLIQYYNGEERAKGNILERFSAQQFPDLHSELNLSSLELGDSALYFCASSVVRGAGEAFFGQGTRLTVV.

CDR3 sequence: CASSLRGVSYEQYF. CDR3 nucleotides: TGTGCCAGCAGTTTACGAGGGGTATCCTACGAGCAGTACTTC. The chain has TRBV27 and TRBJ2-7; perhaps D is TRBD1 or TRBD2 (5 bases each). CDR1 and CDR2 (germline): MNHEY, SMNVEV (reference sequence). The CDR3 runs to 14 residues. Trimming took off 2 bases at V and 1 base at J, with 9 bases between the two ends.

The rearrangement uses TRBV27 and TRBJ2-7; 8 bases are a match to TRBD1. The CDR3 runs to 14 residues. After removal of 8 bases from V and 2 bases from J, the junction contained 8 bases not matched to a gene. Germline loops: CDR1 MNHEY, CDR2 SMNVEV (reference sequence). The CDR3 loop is CASRTGTTTYEQYF. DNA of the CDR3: TGTGCCAGCCGGACAGGGACAACCACCTACGAGCAGTACTTC.

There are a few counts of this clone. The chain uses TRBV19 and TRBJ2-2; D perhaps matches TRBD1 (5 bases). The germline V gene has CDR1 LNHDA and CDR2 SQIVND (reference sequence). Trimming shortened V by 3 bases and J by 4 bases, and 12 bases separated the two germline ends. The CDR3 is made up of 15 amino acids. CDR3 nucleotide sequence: TGTGCCAGTAGTATTGCCAGGGTCCGCACCGGGGAGCTGTTTTTT. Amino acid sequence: CASSIARVRTGELFF.

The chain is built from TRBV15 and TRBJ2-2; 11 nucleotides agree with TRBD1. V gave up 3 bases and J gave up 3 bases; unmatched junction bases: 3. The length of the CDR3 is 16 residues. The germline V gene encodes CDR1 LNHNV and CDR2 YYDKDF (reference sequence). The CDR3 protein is CATSRGTGGHTGELFF. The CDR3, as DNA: TGTGCCACCAGCAGGGGGACAGGGGGGCACACCGGGGAGCTGTTTTTT.

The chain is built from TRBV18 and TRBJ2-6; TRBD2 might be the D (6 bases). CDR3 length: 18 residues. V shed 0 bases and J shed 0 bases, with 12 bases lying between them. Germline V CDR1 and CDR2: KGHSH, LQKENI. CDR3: CASSPPPAGSSGANVLTF. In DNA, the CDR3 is TGTGCCAGCTCACCACCCCCGGCGGGATCCTCTGGGGCCAACGTCCTGACTTTC.

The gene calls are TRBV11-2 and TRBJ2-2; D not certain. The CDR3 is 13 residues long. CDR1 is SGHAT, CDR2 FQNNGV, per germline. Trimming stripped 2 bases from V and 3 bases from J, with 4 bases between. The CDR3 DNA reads TGTGCCAGCAGCTTAACGGACACCGGGGAGCTGTTTTTT. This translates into CASSLTDTGELFF. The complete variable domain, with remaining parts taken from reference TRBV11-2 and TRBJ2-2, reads EAGVAQSPRYKIIEKRQSVAFWCNPISGHATLYWYQQILGQGPKLLIQFQNNGVVDDSQLPKDRFSAERLKGVDSTLKIQPAKLEDSAVYLCASSLTDTGELFFGEGSRLTVL.

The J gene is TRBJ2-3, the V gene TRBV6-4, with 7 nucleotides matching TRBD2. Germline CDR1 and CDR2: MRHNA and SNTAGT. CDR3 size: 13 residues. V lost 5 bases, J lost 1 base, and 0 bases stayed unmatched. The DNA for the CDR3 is TGTGCCAGCAGTACTAGCGGCACAGATACGCAGTATTTT. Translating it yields CASSTSGTDTQYF.

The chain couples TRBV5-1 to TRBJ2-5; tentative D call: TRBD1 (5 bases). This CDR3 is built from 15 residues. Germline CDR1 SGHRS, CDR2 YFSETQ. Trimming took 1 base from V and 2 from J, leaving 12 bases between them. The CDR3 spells CASSLTAGLQETQYF. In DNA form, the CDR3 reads TGCGCCAGCAGCTTGACGGCAGGGCTTCAAGAGACCCAGTACTTC.

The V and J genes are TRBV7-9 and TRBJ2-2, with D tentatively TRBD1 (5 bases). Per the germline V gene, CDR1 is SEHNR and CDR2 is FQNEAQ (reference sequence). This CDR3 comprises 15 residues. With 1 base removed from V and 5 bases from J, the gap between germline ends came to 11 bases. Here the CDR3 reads CASSLDRRDTGELFF. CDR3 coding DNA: TGTGCCAGCAGCTTAGATCGCAGGGATACCGGGGAGCTGTTTTTT.

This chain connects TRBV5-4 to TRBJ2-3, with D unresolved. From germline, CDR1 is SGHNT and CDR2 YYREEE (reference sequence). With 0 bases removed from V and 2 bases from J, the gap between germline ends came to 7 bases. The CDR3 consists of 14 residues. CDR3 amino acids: CASSLGSLTDTQYF. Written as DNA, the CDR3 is TGTGCCAGCAGCTTGGGGAGCCTCACAGATACGCAGTATTTT.

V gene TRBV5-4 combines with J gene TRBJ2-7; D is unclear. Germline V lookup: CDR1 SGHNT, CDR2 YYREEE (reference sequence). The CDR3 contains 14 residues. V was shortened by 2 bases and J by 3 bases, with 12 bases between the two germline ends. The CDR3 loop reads CASSFLGRSYEQYF. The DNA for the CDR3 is TGTGCCAGCAGCTTTCTTGGGCGGAGCTACGAGCAGTACTTC.

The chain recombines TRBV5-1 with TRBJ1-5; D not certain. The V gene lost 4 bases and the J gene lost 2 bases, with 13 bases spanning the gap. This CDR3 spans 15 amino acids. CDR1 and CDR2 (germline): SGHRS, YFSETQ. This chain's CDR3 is CASSLDASGNQPQHF. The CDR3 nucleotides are TGCGCCAGCAGCCTGGACGCTTCGGGCAATCAGCCCCAGCATTTT.